The 14 T cell receptor beta chains below come from one sample, sequenced in a study of blood T cells in healthy people across ages. Then a second PCR, running roughly 7 to 11 cycles, was carried out with a sample-barcoded 5' primer and a J-beta primer mix. TCRdb used MiXCR to reprocess the 5' RACE reads, holding one entry per CDR3 protein. This table holds approximately 800,000 distinct CDR3 sequences, around half found once. Material for sequencing was blood. Receptors originate from an elderly man in good health.

This clonotype was seen more than once but under ten times. The rearrangement uses TRBV6-5 and TRBJ1-2, with a weak D call TRBD1 (5 bases). CDR3 size: 14 residues. The germline V gene encodes CDR1 MNHEY and CDR2 SVGAGI. The V and J ends lost 2 bases and 1 base respectively, with 8 bases between them. CDR3 in amino acids: CASSYDGGNYGYTF. CDR3 DNA: TGTGCCAGCAGTTACGATGGGGGTAACTATGGCTACACCTTC.

The V call is TRBV5-1, the J call TRBJ1-4; D uncertain. V was clipped by 0 bases and J by 8 bases, with 11 bases between them. The CDR3 is made up of 14 amino acids. Germline V gene data show CDR1 as SGHRS and CDR2 as YFSETQ. CDR3 sequence reads: CASSLAGNGEKLFF. The CDR3 coding sequence is TGCGCCAGCAGCTTGGCCGGGAATGGAGAAAAACTGTTTTTT.

The chain combines TRBV20-1 with TRBJ1-6, with D uncertain. Germline V gives CDR1 DFQATT, CDR2 SNEGSKA (reference sequence). The CDR3 consists of 15 residues. Trimming took 0 bases from V and 5 from J, leaving 11 bases between them. CDR3 protein: CSARDPTADNSPLHF. The CDR3 DNA reads as TGCAGTGCTAGAGATCCCACCGCCGATAATTCACCCCTCCACTTT.

The chain has TRBV4-1 and TRBJ1-4, with 7 bases matching TRBD1. Losses at the gene ends were 1 base for V and 4 bases for J; bases not matched to a gene: 6. The CDR3 is 16 residues long. The germline gives CDR1 MGHRA, CDR2 YSYEKL. The CDR3 sequence is CASSQGRTGLNEKLFF. DNA of the CDR3: TGCGCCAGCAGCCAAGGAAGGACAGGCCTTAATGAAAAACTGTTTTTT.

The rearrangement links TRBV20-1 to TRBJ1-2; 8 bases map to TRBD1. Germline V gene data show CDR1 as DFQATT and CDR2 as SNEGSKA (reference sequence). With 0 bases clipped from V and 8 bases from J, the junction kept 11 bases outside the gene matches. This CDR3 region has 15 residues. CDR3 nucleotide sequence: TGCAGTGCTAGAGATCTCGGACAGGGCTTCGGGGGCTACACCTTC. This translates into CSARDLGQGFGGYTF.

The rearrangement links TRBV29-1 to TRBJ2-7; D might be TRBD2 (5 bases). Germline loops: CDR1 SQVTM, CDR2 ANQGSEA. Trimming cost V 5 bases and J 7 bases, with 9 bases left between them. This CDR3 is 10 amino acids long. CDR3: CSVHGEEQYF. CDR3 DNA sequence: TGCAGCGTTCACGGGGAGGAGCAGTACTTC.

The J gene is TRBJ1-2, the V gene TRBV3-1; weak D call: TRBD1 (6 bases). The CDR3 totals 13 residues. V was shortened by 2 bases and J by 7 bases, with 11 bases between the two germline ends. Germline V gives CDR1 LGHDT, CDR2 YNNKEL (reference sequence). CDR3 residues: CASSQTGLGGYTF. CDR3 bases: TGTGCCAGCAGCCAAACAGGGTTGGGTGGCTACACCTTC.

The rearrangement uses TRBV6-5 and TRBJ2-1, with 8 bases matching TRBD1. Unmatched junction bases numbered 8, after V lost 0 bases and J lost 7 bases. This CDR3 comprises 16 residues. The germline V gene has CDR1 MNHEY and CDR2 SVGAGI. CDR3 region: CASSYSGQGGMNEQFF. The CDR3 coding sequence is TGTGCCAGCAGTTACTCCGGACAGGGAGGCATGAATGAGCAGTTCTTC.

This chain links TRBV6-2 or TRBV6-3 with TRBJ2-7, with TRBD1 matching 11 bases. Germline V CDR1 and CDR2: MNHEY, SVGEGT. The CDR3 extends over 15 amino acids. The trim removed 4 bases at V and 1 base at J, leaving 3 bases unmatched. DNA of the CDR3: TGTGCCAGCAGTTTTGGACAGGGGGCTTCCTACGAGCAGTACTTC. Translated, it gives CASSFGQGASYEQYF.

The chain uses TRBV7-9 and TRBJ2-1; D remains unclear. The germline V and J ends were trimmed by 1 base and 10 bases, with 11 bases remaining between them. Germline V lookup: CDR1 SEHNR, CDR2 FQNEAQ (reference sequence). The CDR3 consists of 13 residues. CDR3: CASSLEAASEQFF. The CDR3 DNA is TGTGCCAGCAGCTTAGAGGCCGCCTCGGAGCAGTTCTTC.

The chain employs TRBV20-1 and TRBJ2-3; 9 bases map to TRBD2. The CDR3 extends over 15 amino acids. V was pared by 5 bases and J by 4 bases, with 10 bases of the junction left unmatched. Germline V gene data show CDR1 as DFQATT and CDR2 as SNEGSKA (reference sequence). As DNA, the CDR3 is TGCAGTGCTCTCGGCTTTAGCGGGAGACCAGATACGCAGTATTTT. Translation: CSALGFSGRPDTQYF.

The chain has TRBV5-1 and TRBJ2-1; D is undetermined. V dropped 0 bases and J dropped 3 bases, with 7 bases sitting between them. CDR1 is SGHRS, CDR2 YFSETQ, per germline. The length of the CDR3 is 14 residues. CDR3 nucleotide sequence: TGCGCCAGCAGCTTGGGCGACCGCTACAATGAGCAGTTCTTC. Protein: CASSLGDRYNEQFF.

This clonotype was seen once. The chain combines TRBV3-1 with TRBJ2-2, with a tentative D call TRBD2 (5 bases). Germline loops: CDR1 LGHDT, CDR2 YNNKEL (reference sequence). V lost 2 bases and J 7 bases, leaving 11 bases between the germline ends. CDR3 length: 14 residues. The DNA of the CDR3 is TGTGCCAGCAGCCAACGGAGAGAGGGCGGGGAGCTGTTTTTT. Residues: CASSQRREGGELFF.

This chain joins TRBV6-1 and TRBJ2-6; TRBD1 aligns across 7 bases. Germline-derived CDR1 and CDR2 are MNHNS and SASEGT. V dropped 3 bases and J dropped 2; count of bases not matched to a gene: 1. The CDR3 is 15 amino acids. CDR3 protein: CASSERGPGANVLTF. The CDR3 DNA reads as TGTGCCAGCAGTGAGAGGGGGCCTGGGGCCAACGTCCTGACTTTC.